This T cell receptor (beta chain) comes out of a study of cytomegalovirus exposure and HLA in healthy donors. General observations from the study: Per published reports, the classifier diagnosed cytomegalovirus status with high specificity and sensitivity. First-cohort TCR clusters tended to co-occur in the 95 to 150 validation repertoires, a later analysis found. Rare sequences made up most TCRs, while some public TCRs were found in many donors.

In the case of this clone: Its matching antigen is unknown.

The CDR3 has 17 amino acids. CDR1 and CDR2 from the germline V gene are LNHDA and SQIVND (reference sequence). The ends lost 5 bases at V and 7 bases at J; junction bases unmatched: 11. Data came from immunoSEQ multiplex PCR; TCRdb stores just in-frame clones and leaves some out. This repertoire shows 150,000 to 200,000 clones, more than 75% found once; its top ten account for roughly 6.5%. The clonotype comes from a man aged 18-30 years in good health and CMV-seropositive. The chain carries TRBV19 and TRBJ2-2; 12 bases fit TRBD2. Sample: PBMCs. The chain's CDR3 is CASSPDGLAGNYGELFF. The CDR3 DNA reads TGTGCCAGTAGTCCAGACGGACTAGCGGGAAATTACGGGGAGCTGTTTTTT.